The present TCR beta chain was sequenced within a study of cytomegalovirus exposure and HLA in healthy donors. Study at large: In a previous analysis, around 120 million unique TCR beta sequences were found from 170 million or so T cells. Whole-study findings and limits: Prior analysis indicated that the majority of TCR beta V segments exhibited productivity approximately 87% or approximately 30% of the time.

With respect to this clone: What it recognizes is unknown.

Germline V gene sequence: CDR1 SGHRS, CDR2 YFSETQ. After removal of 0 bases from V and 4 bases from J, the junction contained 3 bases not matched to a gene. The CDR3 runs 15 residues. PCR was performed using 60 Vbeta and 13 Jbeta primers. Sequenced by immunoSEQ multiplex PCR; TCRdb stores in-frame clones only, minus some. The table lists around 78,000 clones, over 60% of them singletons, with over 8.5% in the top ten. The material sequenced was PBMCs. This sequence joins TRBV5-1 and TRBJ1-1; 10 bases map to TRBD1. The receptor's source is a woman in her thirties or forties in good health and CMV-seropositive. The CDR3 reads CASSLAWTGGTEAFF. The CDR3, as DNA: TGCGCCAGCAGCTTGGCCTGGACAGGGGGCACTGAAGCTTTCTTT.